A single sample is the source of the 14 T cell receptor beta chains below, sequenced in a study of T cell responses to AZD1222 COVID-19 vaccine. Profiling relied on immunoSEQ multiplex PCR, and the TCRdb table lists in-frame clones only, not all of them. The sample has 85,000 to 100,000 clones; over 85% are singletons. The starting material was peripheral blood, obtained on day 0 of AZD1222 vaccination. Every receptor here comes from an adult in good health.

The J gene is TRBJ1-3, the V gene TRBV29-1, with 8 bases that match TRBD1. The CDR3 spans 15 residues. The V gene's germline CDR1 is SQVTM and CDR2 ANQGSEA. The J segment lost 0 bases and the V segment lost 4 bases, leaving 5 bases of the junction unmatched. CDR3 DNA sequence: TGCAGCGTTGCTCGGACAGGGAGCTCTGGAAACACCATATATTTT. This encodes CSVARTGSSGNTIYF.

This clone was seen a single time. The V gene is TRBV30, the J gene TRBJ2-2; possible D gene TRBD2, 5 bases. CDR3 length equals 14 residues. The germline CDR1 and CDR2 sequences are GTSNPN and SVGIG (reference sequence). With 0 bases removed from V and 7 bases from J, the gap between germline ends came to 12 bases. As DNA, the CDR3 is TGTGCCTGGAGTGTACAAGAGGGATACGGGGAGCTGTTTTTT. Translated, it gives CAWSVQEGYGELFF.

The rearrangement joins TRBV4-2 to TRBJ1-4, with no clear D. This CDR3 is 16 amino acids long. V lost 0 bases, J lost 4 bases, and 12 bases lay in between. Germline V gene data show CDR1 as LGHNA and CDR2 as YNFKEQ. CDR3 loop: CASSQDRIVDNEKLFF. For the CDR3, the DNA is TGTGCCAGCAGCCAAGATAGAATCGTCGATAATGAAAAACTGTTTTTT.

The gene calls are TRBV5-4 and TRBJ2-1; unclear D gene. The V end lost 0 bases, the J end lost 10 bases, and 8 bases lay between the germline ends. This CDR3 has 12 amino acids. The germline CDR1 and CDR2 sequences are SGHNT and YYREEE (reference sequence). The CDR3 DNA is TGTGCCAGCAGCTTGGGAGAGACAGAGCAGTTCTTC. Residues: CASSLGETEQFF.

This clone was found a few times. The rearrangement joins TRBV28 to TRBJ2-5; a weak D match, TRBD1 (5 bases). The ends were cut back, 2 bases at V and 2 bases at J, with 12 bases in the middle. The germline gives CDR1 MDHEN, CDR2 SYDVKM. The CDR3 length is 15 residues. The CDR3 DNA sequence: TGTGCCAGCAGTTTAGCGTTGGGGCCTCAAGAGACCCAGTACTTC. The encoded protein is CASSLALGPQETQYF. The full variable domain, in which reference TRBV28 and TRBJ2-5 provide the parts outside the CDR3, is DVKVTQSSRYLVKRTGEKVFLECVQDMDHENMFWYRQDPGLGLRLIYFSYDVKMKEKGDIPEGYSVSREKKERFSLILESASTNQTSMYLCASSLALGPQETQYFGPGTRLLVL.

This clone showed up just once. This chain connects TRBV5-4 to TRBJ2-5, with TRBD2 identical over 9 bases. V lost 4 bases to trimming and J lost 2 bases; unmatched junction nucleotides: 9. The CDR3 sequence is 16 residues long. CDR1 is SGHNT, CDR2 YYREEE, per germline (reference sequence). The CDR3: CASSTKRGENQETQYF. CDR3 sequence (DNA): TGTGCCAGCAGCACCAAGCGGGGGGAGAATCAAGAGACCCAGTACTTC.

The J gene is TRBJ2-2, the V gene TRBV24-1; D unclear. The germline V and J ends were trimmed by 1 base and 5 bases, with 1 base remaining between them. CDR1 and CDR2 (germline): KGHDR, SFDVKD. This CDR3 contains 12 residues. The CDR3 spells CATSDFTGELFF. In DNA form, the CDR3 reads TGTGCCACCAGTGATTTTACCGGGGAGCTGTTTTTT.

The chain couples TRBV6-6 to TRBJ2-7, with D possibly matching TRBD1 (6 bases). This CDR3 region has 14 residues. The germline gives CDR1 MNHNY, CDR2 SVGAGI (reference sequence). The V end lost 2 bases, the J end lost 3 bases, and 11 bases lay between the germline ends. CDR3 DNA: TGTGCCAGCAGTTACCCGGGACAAAACTACGAGCAGTACTTC. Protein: CASSYPGQNYEQYF.

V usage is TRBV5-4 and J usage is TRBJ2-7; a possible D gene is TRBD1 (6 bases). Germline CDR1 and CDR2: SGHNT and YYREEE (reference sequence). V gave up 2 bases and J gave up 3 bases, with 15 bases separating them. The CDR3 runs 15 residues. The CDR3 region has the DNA TGTGCCAGCAGCTTTAACCGGGACACGATCTACGAGCAGTACTTC. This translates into CASSFNRDTIYEQYF. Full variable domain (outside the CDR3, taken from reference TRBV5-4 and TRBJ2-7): ETGVTQSPTHLIKTRGQQVTLRCSSQSGHNTVSWYQQALGQGPQFIFQYYREEENGRGNFPPRFSGLQFPNYSSELNVNALELDDSALYLCASSFNRDTIYEQYFGPGTRLTVT.

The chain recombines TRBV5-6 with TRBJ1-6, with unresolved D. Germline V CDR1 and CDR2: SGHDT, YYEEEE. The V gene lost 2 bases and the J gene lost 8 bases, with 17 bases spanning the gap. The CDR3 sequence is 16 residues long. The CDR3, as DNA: TGTGCCAGCAGCTTAGGACCCAGAAGGTTGGATTCACCCCTCCACTTT. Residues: CASSLGPRRLDSPLHF.

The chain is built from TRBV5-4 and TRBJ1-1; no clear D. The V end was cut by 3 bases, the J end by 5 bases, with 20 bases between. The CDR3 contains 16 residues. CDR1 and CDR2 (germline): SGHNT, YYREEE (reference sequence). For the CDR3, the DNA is TGTGCCAGCAGCTCCGATCCCGTTGAGGGAATAACTGAAGCTTTCTTT. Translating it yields CASSSDPVEGITEAFF.

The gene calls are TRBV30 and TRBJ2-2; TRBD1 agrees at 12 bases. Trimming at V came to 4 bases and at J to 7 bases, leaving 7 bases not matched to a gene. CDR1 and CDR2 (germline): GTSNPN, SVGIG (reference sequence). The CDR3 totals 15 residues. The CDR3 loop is CAWNRDRGQNGELFF. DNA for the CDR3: TGTGCCTGGAACCGGGACAGGGGGCAAAACGGGGAGCTGTTTTTT.

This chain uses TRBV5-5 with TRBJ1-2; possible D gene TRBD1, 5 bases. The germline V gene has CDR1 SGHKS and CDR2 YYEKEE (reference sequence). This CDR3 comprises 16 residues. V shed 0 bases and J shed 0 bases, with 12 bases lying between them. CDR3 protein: CASSLASAGANYGYTF. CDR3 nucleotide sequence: TGTGCCAGCAGCTTGGCCTCCGCGGGGGCTAACTATGGCTACACCTTC.

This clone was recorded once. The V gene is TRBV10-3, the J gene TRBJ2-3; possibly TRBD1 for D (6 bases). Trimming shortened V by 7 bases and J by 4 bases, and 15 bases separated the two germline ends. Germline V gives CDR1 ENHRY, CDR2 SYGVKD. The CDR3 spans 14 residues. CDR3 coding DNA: TGTGCCATCACCAAAACAGGGAGCCCAGATACGCAGTATTTT. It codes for CAITKTGSPDTQYF.